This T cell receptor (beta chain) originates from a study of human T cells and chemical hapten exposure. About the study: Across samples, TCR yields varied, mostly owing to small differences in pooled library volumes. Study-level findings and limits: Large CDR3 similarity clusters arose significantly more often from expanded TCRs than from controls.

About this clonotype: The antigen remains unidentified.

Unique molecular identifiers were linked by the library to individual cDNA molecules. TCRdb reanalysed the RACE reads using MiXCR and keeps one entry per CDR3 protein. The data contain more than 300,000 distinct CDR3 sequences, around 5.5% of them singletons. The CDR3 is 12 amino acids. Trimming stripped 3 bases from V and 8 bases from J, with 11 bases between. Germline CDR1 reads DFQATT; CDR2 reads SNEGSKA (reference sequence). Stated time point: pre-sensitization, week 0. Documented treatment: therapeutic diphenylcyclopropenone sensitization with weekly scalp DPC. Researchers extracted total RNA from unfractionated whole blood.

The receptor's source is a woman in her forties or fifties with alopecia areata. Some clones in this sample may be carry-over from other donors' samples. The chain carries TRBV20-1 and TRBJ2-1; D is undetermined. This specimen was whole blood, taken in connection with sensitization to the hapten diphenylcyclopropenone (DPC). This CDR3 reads CSARSFVDEQFF. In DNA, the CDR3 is TGCAGTGCTAGGTCTTTCGTCGATGAGCAGTTCTTC.